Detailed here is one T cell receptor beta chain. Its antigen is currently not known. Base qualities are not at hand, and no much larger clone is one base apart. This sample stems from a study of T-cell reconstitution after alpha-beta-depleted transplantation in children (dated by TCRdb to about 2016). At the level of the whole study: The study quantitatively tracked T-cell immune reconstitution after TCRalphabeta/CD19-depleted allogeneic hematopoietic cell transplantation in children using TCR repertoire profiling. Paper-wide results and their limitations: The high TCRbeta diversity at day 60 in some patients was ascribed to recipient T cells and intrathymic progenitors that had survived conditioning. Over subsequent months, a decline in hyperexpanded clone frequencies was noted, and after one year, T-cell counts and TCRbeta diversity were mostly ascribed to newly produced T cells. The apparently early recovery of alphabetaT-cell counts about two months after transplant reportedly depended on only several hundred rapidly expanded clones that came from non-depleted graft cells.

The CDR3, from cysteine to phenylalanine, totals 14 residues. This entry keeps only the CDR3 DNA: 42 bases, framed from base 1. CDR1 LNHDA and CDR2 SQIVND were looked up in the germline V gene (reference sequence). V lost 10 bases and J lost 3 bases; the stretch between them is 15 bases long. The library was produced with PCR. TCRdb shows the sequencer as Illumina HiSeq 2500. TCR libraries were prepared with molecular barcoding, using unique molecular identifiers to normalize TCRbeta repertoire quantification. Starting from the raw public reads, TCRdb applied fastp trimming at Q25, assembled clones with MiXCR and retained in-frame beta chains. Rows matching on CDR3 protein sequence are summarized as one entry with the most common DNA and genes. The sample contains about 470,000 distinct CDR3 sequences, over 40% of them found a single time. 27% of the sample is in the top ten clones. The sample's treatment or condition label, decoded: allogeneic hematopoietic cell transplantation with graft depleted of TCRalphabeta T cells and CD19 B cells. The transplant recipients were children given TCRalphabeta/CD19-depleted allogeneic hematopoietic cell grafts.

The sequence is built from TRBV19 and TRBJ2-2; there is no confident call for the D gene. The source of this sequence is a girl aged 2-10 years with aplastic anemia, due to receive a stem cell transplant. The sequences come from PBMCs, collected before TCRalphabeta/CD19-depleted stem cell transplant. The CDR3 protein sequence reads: CATTVEPDTGELFF. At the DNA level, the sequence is TGTGCCACCACTGTTGAACCCGACACCGGGGAGCTGTTTTTT.